These T cell receptor beta chains were read from a single sample in a study of blood T cell repertoires in COVID-19. Assay: immunoSEQ multiplex PCR; the TCRdb copy retains only in-frame clones and omits some. Of approximately 410,000 clones in the sample, just over 85% were seen once. The sequencing input was peripheral blood. The source is a woman in her twenties or thirties with active or convalescent COVID-19. CDR3s include the opening cysteine and the closing phenylalanine or tryptophan. D genes are given only for firm matches. For some rows the clone size is stated as once, few or many, or as a class when expanded; others skip it.

clone_size	j_call	v_call	d_call	cdr3_length	cdr3_nt	cdr3_aa
NA	TRBJ1-4	TRBV2	NA	13	TGTGCCAGCAGATCCGGACAGTATGAAAAACTGTTTTTT	CASRSGQYEKLFF
NA	TRBJ1-2	TRBV18	NA	13	TGTGCCAGCTCACCCGGCAGGGACTATGGCTACACCTTC	CASSPGRDYGYTF
once	TRBJ2-7	TRBV30	NA	14	TGTGCCTGGAATGGGCAGGCAGTATCCTACGAGCAGTACTTC	CAWNGQAVSYEQYF
NA	TRBJ2-7	TRBV4-1	TRBD2	14	TGCGCCAGCAGCCAAGCGGGGGGGACCTACGAGCAGTACTTC	CASSQAGGTYEQYF
NA	TRBJ2-7	TRBV3-1/TRBV3-2	TRBD1	14	TGTGCCAGCAGCCCGGGGACAGGGGACTCCGAGCAGTACTTC	CASSPGTGDSEQYF
NA	TRBJ2-7	TRBV19	TRBD1	19	TGTGCCAGTAGTATGGGATATATCCCGGGACAGGGTTATACCTACGAGCAGTACTTC	CASSMGYIPGQGYTYEQYF
NA	TRBJ2-2	TRBV19	TRBD1	15	TGTGCCAGTAAGAGGACAGGAGAGAACACCGGGGAGCTGTTTTTT	CASKRTGENTGELFF
once	TRBJ1-2	TRBV27	TRBD1	17	TGTGCCAGCAGTCCCCTACCGGGCAGGGGGCATAACTATGGCTACACCTTC	CASSPLPGRGHNYGYTF
once	TRBJ2-3	TRBV21-1	NA	17	TGTGCCAGCAGCAAAGCGCATCGCGGGAGGGGTAAAGATACGCAGTATTTT	CASSKAHRGRGKDTQYF
NA	TRBJ1-1	TRBV3-1/TRBV3-2	TRBD1	15	TGTGCCAGCAGCCATGGACAGGGAGGATACACTGAAGCTTTCTTT	CASSHGQGGYTEAFF
few	TRBJ1-1	TRBV5-1	TRBD1	13	TGCGCCAGCAGCCCCGGACAGGGTTGGGTGACTTTCTTT	CASSPGQGWVTFF
NA	TRBJ2-7	TRBV5-4	NA	12	TGTGCCAGCAGCTTGGACACGTACGAGCAGTACTTC	CASSLDTYEQYF
NA	TRBJ2-3	TRBV6-2/TRBV6-3	NA	16	TGTGCCAGCAGTTACAGGGCAGGGAGGAGCACAGATACGCAGTATTTT	CASSYRAGRSTDTQYF
NA	TRBJ1-1	TRBV10-2	NA	14	TGCGCCAGCAGGGCAGGGGCGGCGCATATTGAAGCTTTCTTT	CASRAGAAHIEAFF
few	TRBJ1-2	TRBV7-2	NA	15	TGTGCCAGCAGCTTAAGTAAAGGACAGATCTATGGCTACACCTTC	CASSLSKGQIYGYTF